The clone carrying this T cell receptor beta chain is a singleton in its sample. Its matching antigen is unknown. The record originates from a study of graft-versus-host responses after intestinal transplantation. About the research overall: Transplants given to recipients were multivisceral, liver-intestinal, or isolated intestinal. General study findings and limits: The presence of high graft-versus-host to host-versus-graft clonal ratios in allografts characterized patients with graft-donor T cell macrochimerism. Marrow from the recipient contained GvH clones, some of which had appeared first in ileum or blood. Maximum circulating GvH clone levels tracked with early post-transplant HvG decreases.

Germline V gene sequence: CDR1 GTSNPN, CDR2 SVGIG (reference sequence). This CDR3 contains 16 residues. V shed 4 bases and J shed 4 bases, with 21 bases lying between them. Libraries were prepared by immunoSEQ multiplex PCR; TCRdb keeps only in-frame clonotypes and omits some of them. The table includes tens of thousands of clones, 90% to 95% detected once. The receptor comes from a human donor who received an intestinal transplant. The sample in question was unstimulated CD8+ T cells sorted from spleen or lymph node cells, obtained before intestinal transplant. The genes are TRBV30 and TRBJ2-3; a possible D gene is TRBD2 (6 bases). CDR3 protein: CAWTLGLRGGADTQYF. DNA of the CDR3: TGTGCCTGGACCCTCGGCCTCCGGGGAGGCGCAGATACGCAGTATTTT.